One and the same sample provided the 21 T cell receptor beta chains below, sequenced in a study of blood T cell repertoires in COVID-19 (dated by TCRdb to between 2020 and 2021). Receptor libraries were prepared by the immunoSEQ multiplex PCR assay. Sourced from immuneACCESS, this table was stored by TCRdb with only in-frame sequences that have V and J called. A share of the clones is absent; for the studies checked, an unresolved V gene accounts for under half, and the remainder has no known explanation. The sample contains around 260,000 clones, 70% to 90% of them found a single time. The leading ten clones occupy about 4.3% of the sample. Sequenced: PBMCs or T cells enriched from blood (not recorded which). These receptor sequences come from a woman in her twenties or thirties who had recovered from COVID-19.

This chain uses TRBV11-1 with TRBJ1-6; 11 nucleotides agree with TRBD1. Germline V lookup: CDR1 SGHAT, CDR2 FQDESV (reference sequence). The CDR3 is 16 residues long. The V and J ends lost 4 bases and 7 bases, in that order; junction bases with no gene match: 6. The CDR3 is CASSSGQGAWNSPLHF. In DNA, the CDR3 is TGTGCCAGCAGCTCCGGACAGGGGGCATGGAATTCACCCCTCCACTTT.

Turning to this clone: At the DNA level, this CDR3 is encoded by other sequences in the same sample as well. The chain recombines TRBV7-2 with TRBJ1-4; possible D gene TRBD1, 5 bases. The V gene's germline CDR1 is SGHTA and CDR2 FQGNSA. With 5 bases removed from V and 4 bases from J, the gap between germline ends came to 14 bases. CDR3 length equals 15 residues. The CDR3 region is CASSEQGADNEKLFF. Written as DNA, the CDR3 is TGTGCCAGCAGCGAGCAAGGGGCCGATAATGAAAAACTGTTTTTT.

By sample share, this clone is medium-sized (0.01 to 0.1%). The chain employs TRBV24-1 and TRBJ2-2; 10 bases agree with TRBD1. V dropped 1 base and J dropped 3; count of bases not matched to a gene: 1. CDR1 is KGHDR, CDR2 SFDVKD, per germline. This CDR3 contains 16 residues. CDR3 DNA: TGTGCCACCAGTGATTTAGGACAGGGGGACACCGGGGAGCTGTTTTTT. Its protein is CATSDLGQGDTGELFF.

This clone occurred once. The chain links TRBV4-1 to TRBJ2-1; 9 bases line up with TRBD2. There are 18 residues in the CDR3. The V gene's germline CDR1 is MGHRA and CDR2 YSYEKL. The ends lost 4 bases at V and 0 bases at J; junction bases unmatched: 10. DNA of the CDR3: TGCGCCAGCAGCCCCCGGGGCGGGGGGGCAAGCTCCTACAATGAGCAGTTCTTC. This translates into CASSPRGGGASSYNEQFF.

The chain joins TRBV2 to TRBJ1-1; D call uncertain. With 10 bases removed from V and 6 bases from J, the gap between germline ends came to 15 bases. Per germline, CDR1 SNHLY and CDR2 FYNNEI. This CDR3 is 12 amino acids long. Written as DNA, the CDR3 is TGTGCCACCTCCATAGCTGCCGCTGAAGCTTTCTTT. Protein sequence: CATSIAAAEAFF.

This sequence joins TRBV5-1 and TRBJ1-4; no clear D gene. Deletions cut 6 bases from V and 3 bases from J, with 18 bases between. Germline assignment: CDR1 SGHRS and CDR2 YFSETQ. CDR3 size: 16 residues. DNA of the CDR3: TGCGCCAGCAACCCCTCTCCCGGGGTTTCTAATGAAAAACTGTTTTTT. Protein: CASNPSPGVSNEKLFF.

The chain employs TRBV12-3 or TRBV12-4 and TRBJ2-1; TRBD2 agrees at 9 bases. Trimming at V came to 6 bases and at J to 9 bases, leaving 6 bases not matched to a gene. The CDR3 totals 13 residues. The CDR3 spells CASRGLADAEQFF. The CDR3 DNA sequence: TGTGCCAGCAGGGGACTAGCCGACGCTGAGCAGTTCTTC.

The chain links TRBV9 to TRBJ2-1; 7 bases align to TRBD2. After removal of 0 bases from V and 4 bases from J, the junction contained 4 bases not matched to a gene. This CDR3 comprises 15 residues. Per germline, CDR1 SGDLS and CDR2 YYNGEE. As DNA, the CDR3 is TGTGCCAGCAGCGTAGGGGCGGGGGAGTACAATGAGCAGTTCTTC. Translating it yields CASSVGAGEYNEQFF.

This clone was counted once. The rearrangement uses TRBV28 and TRBJ2-5; tentative D call: TRBD1 (6 bases). Germline CDR1 reads MDHEN; CDR2 reads SYDVKM. The CDR3 spans 13 residues. V was clipped by 6 bases and J by 3 bases, with 11 bases between them. CDR3 in amino acids: CASSTGREETQYF. CDR3 bases: TGTGCCAGCAGCACAGGGCGGGAAGAGACCCAGTACTTC.

The rearrangement uses TRBV12-3 or TRBV12-4 and TRBJ2-7; a weak D match, TRBD2 (5 bases). This CDR3 contains 13 residues. Deletions cut 8 bases from V and 2 bases from J, with 13 bases between. The CDR3 DNA reads TGTGCCAGCCGGTACCGGGGAACCTACGAGCAGTACTTC. It yields the protein CASRYRGTYEQYF.

This clone was detected a few times. The chain joins TRBV5-1 to TRBJ2-5; 12 bases are a match to TRBD2. Trimming took 4 bases from V and 0 from J; bases not matched to a gene: 10. From germline, CDR1 is SGHRS and CDR2 YFSETQ. This CDR3 is built from 18 residues. The CDR3 nucleotides are TGCGCCAGCAGCACCGGACTAGCGGGGAGAACTTACCAAGAGACCCAGTACTTC. Translating it yields CASSTGLAGRTYQETQYF.

This chain connects TRBV3-1 (or the pseudogene TRBV3-2) to TRBJ2-7; D perhaps matches TRBD2 (6 bases). Germline V gene sequence: CDR1 LGHDT, CDR2 YNNKEL (reference sequence). This CDR3 has 14 residues. V was pared by 3 bases and J by 2 bases, with 11 bases between. The CDR3 loop reads CASSHYGGTYEQYF. The CDR3 DNA follows: TGTGCCAGCAGCCATTACGGGGGTACCTACGAGCAGTACTTC.

The chain has TRBV30 and TRBJ2-5, with a tentative D call TRBD1 (5 bases). The V and J ends lost 3 bases and 9 bases respectively, with 14 bases between them. The V gene's germline CDR1 is GTSNPN and CDR2 SVGIG (reference sequence). The CDR3 sequence is 12 residues long. The CDR3 protein is CAWRTGPGAQYF. DNA for the CDR3: TGTGCCTGGAGAACAGGACCTGGGGCCCAGTACTTC. The whole variable domain, filled in from reference TRBV30 and TRBJ2-5, reads SQTIHQWPATLVQPVGSPLSLECTVEGTSNPNLYWYRQAAGRGLQLLFYSVGIGQISSEVPQNLSASRPQDRQFILSSKKLLLSDSGFYLCAWRTGPGAQYFGPGTRLLVL.

This clone was detected a few times. The genes are TRBV7-2 and TRBJ2-6, with D possibly matching TRBD1 (5 bases). Trimming pared 2 bases from V and 3 bases from J, leaving 8 bases between. The CDR3 totals 15 residues. Germline values: CDR1 SGHTA, CDR2 FQGNSA. In DNA form, the CDR3 reads TGTGCCAGCAGCTTACAGGGTCTTGGGGCCAACGTCCTGACTTTC. Translated, it gives CASSLQGLGANVLTF.

This clone has a handful of counts. This sequence joins TRBV7-2 and TRBJ2-6; D remains unclear. CDR1 SGHTA and CDR2 FQGNSA come from the germline V gene. The CDR3 is 13 amino acids. The ends were cut back, 5 bases at V and 5 bases at J, with 7 bases in the middle. CDR3 sequence: CASSESRANVLTF. The DNA of the CDR3 is TGTGCCAGCAGCGAGAGTCGGGCCAACGTCCTGACTTTC. The whole variable domain, filled in from reference TRBV7-2 and TRBJ2-6, reads GAGVSQSPSNKVTEKGKDVELRCDPISGHTALYWYRQSLGQGLEFLIYFQGNSAPDKSGLPSDRFSAERTGGSVSTLTIQRTQQEDSAVYLCASSESRANVLTFGAGSRLTVL.

The V call is TRBV7-9, the J call TRBJ1-4; D call uncertain. The ends were cut back, 1 base at V and 8 bases at J, with 11 bases in the middle. Germline lookup yields CDR1 SEHNR and CDR2 FQNEAQ (reference sequence). The CDR3 totals 14 residues. The CDR3 region is CASSLDWGGEKLFF. CDR3 coding DNA: TGTGCCAGCAGCTTAGACTGGGGAGGGGAAAAACTGTTTTTT.

The V call is TRBV3-1 (or the pseudogene TRBV3-2), the J call TRBJ2-1; no definite D call. The germline V and J ends were trimmed by 0 bases and 5 bases, with 8 bases remaining between them. The CDR3 totals 14 residues. Germline CDR1 is LGHDT and CDR2 is YNNKEL (reference sequence). The CDR3 sequence: CASSQELGDNEQFF. Written as DNA, the CDR3 is TGTGCCAGCAGCCAAGAACTCGGAGACAATGAGCAGTTCTTC.

The rearrangement joins TRBV11-3 to TRBJ2-1; 8 positions match TRBD2. Per the germline V gene, CDR1 is SGHNT and CDR2 is YENEEA. There are 15 residues in the CDR3. V dropped 5 bases and J dropped 2; count of bases not matched to a gene: 5. The CDR3: CASSPGRGAYNEQFF. The CDR3 nucleotides read TGTGCCAGCAGCCCAGGGCGGGGGGCCTACAATGAGCAGTTCTTC.

The V call is TRBV28, the J call TRBJ2-7; D remains ambiguous. Trimming pared 7 bases from V and 2 bases from J, leaving 12 bases between. Germline CDR1 MDHEN, CDR2 SYDVKM. This CDR3 is 13 amino acids long. The CDR3 loop is CASTPTEAYEQYF. As DNA, the CDR3 is TGTGCCAGCACCCCGACCGAGGCCTACGAGCAGTACTTC.

This clone is a singleton in its sample. This sequence joins TRBV3-1 (or the pseudogene TRBV3-2) and TRBJ2-5; no definite D call. Germline CDR1 reads LGHDT; CDR2 reads YNNKEL (reference sequence). V was pared by 1 base and J by 5 bases, with 11 bases between. CDR3 length equals 14 residues. The CDR3 sequence is CASSQGYGWETQYF. CDR3 coding DNA: TGTGCCAGCAGCCAAGGGTACGGTTGGGAGACCCAGTACTTC.

The rearrangement links TRBV29-1 to TRBJ2-5, with TRBD1 as a possible D gene (5 bases). CDR1 SQVTM and CDR2 ANQGSEA come from the germline V gene. The V and J ends lost 4 bases and 2 bases respectively, with 8 bases between them. The CDR3 spans 12 residues. This CDR3 is CSVGQGQETQYF. For the CDR3, the DNA is TGCAGCGTTGGGCAGGGTCAAGAGACCCAGTACTTC.